Sequencing of this TCR beta chain was carried out in a study of cytomegalovirus exposure and HLA in healthy donors. About this clone: Antigen specificity is unknown.

Germline lookup yields CDR1 KGHSH and CDR2 LQKENI. The length of the CDR3 is 13 residues. V was clipped by 5 bases and J by 6 bases, with 14 bases between them. Study results and caveats: In a later analysis, HLA-C alleles had the fewest associated TCRs, DRB1 alleles the most.

PCR amplification relied on 60 Vbeta primers (plus 13 Jbeta primers). The authors' processing: The count from a later analysis was 70 million to 85 million unique TCR beta chains, some 12 million of them shared. Generated by immunoSEQ multiplex PCR, the TCRdb table keeps only in-frame clones and is missing some. Clone size and V and J calls were adopted from that table, with D and trimming inferred from the DNA. This sample has 100,000 to 150,000 clones, with roughly four fifths found just once. The chain uses TRBV18 and TRBJ2-7; D unclear. Sequenced input: PBMCs. This TCR was sampled from a woman aged 40 to 50 in good health and CMV-seropositive. DNA of the CDR3: TGTGCCAGCTCAGCTAGACGGCTTAGCGAGCAGTACTTC. Its protein is CASSARRLSEQYF.